This TCR beta chain was captured in a study of identical twins. Trimming stripped 8 bases from V and 0 bases from J, with 10 bases between. The germline gives CDR1 MNHEY, CDR2 SMNVEV (reference sequence). The CDR3 loop spans 14 amino acids. Study outcomes and limitations: Analyses based on zero insertions could be partly confounded by invariant MAIT and iNKT cells.

In TCRdb, the 5' RACE reads were re-called with MiXCR into one record per CDR3 protein. Of around 1.7 million distinct CDR3 sequences listed, roughly a third are singletons. About this clonotype: Its antigen is still unknown.

The specimen was cord blood. The gene calls are TRBV27 and TRBJ2-2, with a possible D match to TRBD1 (6 bases). The receptor was isolated from a newborn girl in good health. The chain's CDR3 is CASSYRANTGELFF. The CDR3 DNA is TGTGCCAGCTCCTACAGGGCGAACACCGGGGAGCTGTTTTTT.